This T cell receptor (beta chain) originates from a study of blood T cell repertoires in COVID-19. Here immunoSEQ multiplex PCR was the method, and the copy in TCRdb shows in-frame clones only, minus some. Among about 51,000 clones listed, 70% to 90% were seen once. V was trimmed by 6 bases and J by 12 bases, leaving 12 bases between them. Germline CDR1 and CDR2: WNHNN and SYGVQD (reference sequence). This CDR3 is 12 amino acids long. This receptor was taken from a man aged 50 to 60 with active COVID-19. Sample: peripheral blood. The gene calls are TRBV10-1 and TRBJ1-6; D not resolved. Written as DNA, the CDR3 is TGCGCCAGCAGCCAGAGTCCAGGACCCCTCCACTTT. Its protein product is CASSQSPGPLHF.